This T cell receptor (beta chain) was sequenced during a study of cytomegalovirus exposure and HLA in healthy donors. Study information: Later analysis reported that the roughly 130 validation repertoires shared the platform of the approximately 690 first-cohort repertoires. Study-level results: For cytomegalovirus status, the classifier reportedly gave diagnoses with high specificity and sensitivity.

For this clone: Its antigen is not known.

Per the germline V gene, CDR1 is SGHTA and CDR2 is FQGNSA. The V and J ends lost 5 bases and 6 bases, in that order; junction bases with no gene match: 9. The CDR3 contains 15 residues. Generated by immunoSEQ multiplex PCR, the TCRdb table keeps only in-frame clones and is missing some. Among approximately 260,000 clones listed, roughly 85% were seen once. The sequence derives from a woman aged 18-30 years in good health and CMV-seronegative. This chain joins TRBV7-2 and TRBJ1-5, with 8 nucleotides matching TRBD1. Sequencing was carried out using PBMCs. CDR3 nucleotide sequence: TGTGCCAGCAGCAAAGGGACAGGCCGGGGTCAGCCCCAGCATTTT. It yields the protein CASSKGTGRGQPQHF.